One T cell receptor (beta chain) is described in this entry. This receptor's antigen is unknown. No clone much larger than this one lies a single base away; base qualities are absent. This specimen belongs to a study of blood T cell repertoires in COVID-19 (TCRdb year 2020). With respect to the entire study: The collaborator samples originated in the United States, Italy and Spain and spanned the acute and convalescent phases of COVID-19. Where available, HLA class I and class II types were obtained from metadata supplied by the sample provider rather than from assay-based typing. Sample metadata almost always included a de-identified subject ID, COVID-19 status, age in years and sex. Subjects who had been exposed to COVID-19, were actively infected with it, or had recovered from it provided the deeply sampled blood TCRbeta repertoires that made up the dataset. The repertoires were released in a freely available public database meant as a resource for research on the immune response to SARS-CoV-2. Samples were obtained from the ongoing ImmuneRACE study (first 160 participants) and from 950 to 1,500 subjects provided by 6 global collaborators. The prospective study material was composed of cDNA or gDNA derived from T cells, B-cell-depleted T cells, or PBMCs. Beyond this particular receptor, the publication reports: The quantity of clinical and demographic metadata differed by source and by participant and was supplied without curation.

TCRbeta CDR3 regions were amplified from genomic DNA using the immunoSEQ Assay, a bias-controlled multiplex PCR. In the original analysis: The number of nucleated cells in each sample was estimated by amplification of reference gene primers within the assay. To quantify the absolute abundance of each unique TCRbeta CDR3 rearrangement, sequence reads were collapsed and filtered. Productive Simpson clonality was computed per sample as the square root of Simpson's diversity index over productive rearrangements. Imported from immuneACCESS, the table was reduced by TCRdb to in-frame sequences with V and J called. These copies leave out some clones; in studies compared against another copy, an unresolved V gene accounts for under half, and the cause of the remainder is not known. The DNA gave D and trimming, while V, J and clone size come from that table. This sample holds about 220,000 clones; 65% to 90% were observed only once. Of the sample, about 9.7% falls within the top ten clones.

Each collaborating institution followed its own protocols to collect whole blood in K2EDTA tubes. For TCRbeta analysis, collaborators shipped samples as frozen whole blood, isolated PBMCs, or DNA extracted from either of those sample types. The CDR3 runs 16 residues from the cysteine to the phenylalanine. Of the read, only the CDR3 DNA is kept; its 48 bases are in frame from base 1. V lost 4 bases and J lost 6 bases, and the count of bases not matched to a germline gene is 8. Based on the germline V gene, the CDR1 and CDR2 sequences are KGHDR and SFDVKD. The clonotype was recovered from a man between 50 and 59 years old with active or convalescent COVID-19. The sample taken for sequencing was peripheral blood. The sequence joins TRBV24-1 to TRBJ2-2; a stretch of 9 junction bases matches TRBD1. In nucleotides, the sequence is TGTGCCACCAGTGACCCCGGACAGGGGTTCGCCGGGGAGCTGTTTTTT. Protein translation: CATSDPGQGFAGELFF.